Included here is one TCR beta chain sequence, with context. Original methodology: Reference gene primer amplification in the assay estimated nucleated cell counts. TCRdb keeps only in-frame clones here, not all; method: immunoSEQ multiplex PCR. V, J and clone size were drawn from that table, and D and trimming were deduced from the DNA. The table has 50,000 to 55,000 clones, around nine tenths seen once; the top ten hold 3% to 4.5%. This sample was included in a study of blood T cell repertoires in COVID-19. Study background: Samples taken during acute and convalescent COVID-19 were collected in the United States, Italy and Spain. The analysed material was cDNA or gDNA that came from T cells, B-cell-depleted T cells, or PBMCs.

Germline V gene data show CDR1 as SGHVS and CDR2 as FQNEAQ. This CDR3 is built from 17 residues. V was clipped by 6 bases and J by 6 bases; unmatched bases: 10. The clonotype comes from a man aged 50-59 years with acute or convalescent COVID-19. The gene calls are TRBV7-8 and TRBJ2-2, with TRBD2 matching 13 bases. Input material: peripheral blood. CDR3: CASRPGLAGVRAGELFF. In DNA form, the CDR3 reads TGTGCCAGCAGACCCGGACTAGCGGGAGTTCGGGCCGGGGAGCTGTTTTTT.